Here is one TCR beta chain with its context. Its antigen remains unidentified. This entry comes from a study of T-cell memory formation after mild COVID-19. Sample barcodes and UMIs were carried by the TCR alpha and TCR beta cDNA libraries that 5'RACE generated with constant-segment primers. TCRdb reprocessed the 5' RACE reads via MiXCR and lists one record per CDR3 protein. The sample lists fewer than 95,000 distinct CDR3 sequences, around 15% occurring once. The V end lost 0 bases, the J end lost 1 base, and 16 bases lay between the germline ends. Germline CDR1 and CDR2: DFQATT and SNEGSKA (reference sequence). The CDR3 has 17 residues. Study-level results: The study detected some responding clones in pre-infection memory, suggesting cross-reactive memory joined.

Material: PBMCs or a T cell subset sorted from them (not recorded which). The J gene is TRBJ2-1, the V gene TRBV20-1; maybe TRBD1 (5 bases). This receptor was taken from a young man who had mild COVID-19 (a few samples of this study predate the infection). Cell type and time point are not known. CDR3 sequence reads: CSAREGDLFGSYNEQFF. CDR3 DNA sequence: TGCAGTGCTAGAGAAGGGGATCTGTTCGGATCCTACAATGAGCAGTTCTTC.